Sequencing of this T cell receptor (beta chain) was carried out in a study of T cells in narcolepsy. Notes on the study in general: Comparing one patient's CSF and blood CD4+ clonotypes highlighted HCRT- and TRIB2-specific autoreactive clonotypes.

As for this clone: Its antigen is unknown.

The assay was immunoSEQ multiplex PCR, and TCRdb's table has in-frame clones only and misses some. Altogether fewer than 35,000 clones are present, roughly 80% being singletons, with the ten largest covering about 2.5%. The TCR was taken from a human donor with narcolepsy. Sequencing used CD45RA- memory CD4+ T cells from PBMCs.

CDR3 region: CASSDIQRFNQPQHF. Here the CDR3 DNA reads TGTGCCAGCAGTGATATACAGAGGTTCAATCAGCCCCAGCATTTT. V usage is TRBV2 and J usage is TRBJ1-5, with unresolved D. This CDR3 spans 15 amino acids. V was shortened by 3 bases and J by 3 bases, with 12 bases between the two germline ends. The germline V gene encodes CDR1 SNHLY and CDR2 FYNNEI. Filled out from reference TRBV2 and TRBJ1-5, the complete variable domain reads EPEVTQTPSHQVTQMGQEVILRCVPISNHLYFYWYRQILGQKVEFLVSFYNNEISEKSEIFDDQFSVERPDGSNFTLKIRSTKLEDSAMYFCASSDIQRFNQPQHFGDGTRLSIL.